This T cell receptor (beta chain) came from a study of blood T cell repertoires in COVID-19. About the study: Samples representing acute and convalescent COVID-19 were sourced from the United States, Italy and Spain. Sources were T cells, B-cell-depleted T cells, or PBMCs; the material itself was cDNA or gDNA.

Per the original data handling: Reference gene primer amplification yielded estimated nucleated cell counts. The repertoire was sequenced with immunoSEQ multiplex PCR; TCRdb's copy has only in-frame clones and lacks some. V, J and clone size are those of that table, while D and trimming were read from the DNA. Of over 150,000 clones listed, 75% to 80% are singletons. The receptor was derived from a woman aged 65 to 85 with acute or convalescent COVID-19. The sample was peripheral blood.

CDR3 coding DNA: TGTGCCAGCAGCAACCGCACCCGACTAGCGGGGAGCTGGGTTAATGAGCAGTACTTC. Amino acids: CASSNRTRLAGSWVNEQYF. The chain is built from TRBV21-1 and TRBJ2-7; the DNA was not used to check the table's D call, TRBD2. TRBV21-1 is a recognized pseudogene. The CDR3 totals 19 residues.